The T cell receptor beta chain described here comes from a study of cytomegalovirus exposure and HLA in healthy donors. At the level of the study: Later analysis reported that the approximately 120 validation repertoires shared the platform of the 500 to 850 first-cohort repertoires.

Comment on this clone: The antigen is undetermined. Other DNA sequences in this sample translate to the same CDR3.

Study-level findings and limits: A list of more than 150 TCR beta chains associated with cytomegalovirus was given. According to a later analysis, TCR clusters from the first cohort tended to co-occur in the 120 or so validation repertoires. Specific recognition of CMV antigens was confirmed in vitro for a few chains (all CMV-associated).

The repertoire was sequenced with immunoSEQ multiplex PCR; TCRdb's copy has only in-frame clones and lacks some. The sample yields 200,000 to 250,000 clones, 88% seen once. Sequenced sample: PBMCs. This clonotype was sampled from a woman younger than 35 in good health and CMV-seronegative.

Here the CDR3 reads CASSYGQSYEQYF. The CDR3 DNA reads as TGTGCCAGCAGTTACGGACAGTCCTACGAGCAGTACTTC. The V and J genes are TRBV6-5 and TRBJ2-7; possibly TRBD1 for D (6 bases). The length of the CDR3 is 13 residues. Germline CDR1 and CDR2: MNHEY and SVGAGI. V shed 2 bases and J shed 1 base, with 6 bases lying between them.